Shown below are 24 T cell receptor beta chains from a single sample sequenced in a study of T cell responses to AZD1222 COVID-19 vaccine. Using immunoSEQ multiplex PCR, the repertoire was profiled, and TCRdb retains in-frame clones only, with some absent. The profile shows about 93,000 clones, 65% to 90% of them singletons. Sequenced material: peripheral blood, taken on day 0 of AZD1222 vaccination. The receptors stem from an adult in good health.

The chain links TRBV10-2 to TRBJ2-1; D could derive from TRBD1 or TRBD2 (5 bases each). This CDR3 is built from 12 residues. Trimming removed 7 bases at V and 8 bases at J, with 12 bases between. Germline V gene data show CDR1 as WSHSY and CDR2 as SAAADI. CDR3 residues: CASMRGMDEQFF. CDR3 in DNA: TGCGCCAGCATGAGGGGTATGGATGAGCAGTTCTTC.

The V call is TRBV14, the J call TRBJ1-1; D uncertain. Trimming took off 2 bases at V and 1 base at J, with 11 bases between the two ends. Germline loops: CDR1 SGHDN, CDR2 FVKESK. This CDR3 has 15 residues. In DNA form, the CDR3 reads TGTGCCAGCAGCCAAAGCCGGTCCAGGAACACTGAAGCTTTCTTT. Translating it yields CASSQSRSRNTEAFF. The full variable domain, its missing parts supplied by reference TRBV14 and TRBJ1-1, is EAGVTQFPSHSVIEKGQTVTLRCDPISGHDNLYWYRRVMGKEIKFLLHFVKESKQDESGMPNNRFLAERTGGTYSTLKVQPAELEDSGVYFCASSQSRSRNTEAFFGQGTRLTVV.

In DNA form, the CDR3 reads TGTGCCAGCAGCTTAGAAGTCTACAATGAGCAGTTCTTC. Its translation is CASSLEVYNEQFF. The rearrangement links TRBV7-8 to TRBJ2-1; D is undetermined. The CDR3 spans 13 residues. V gave up 1 base and J gave up 3 bases, with 4 bases separating them. Germline loops: CDR1 SGHVS, CDR2 FQNEAQ.

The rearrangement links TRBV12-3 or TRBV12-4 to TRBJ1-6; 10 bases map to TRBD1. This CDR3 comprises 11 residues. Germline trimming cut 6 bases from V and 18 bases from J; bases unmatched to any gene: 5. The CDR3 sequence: CASSDRGRYHF. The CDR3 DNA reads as TGTGCCAGCAGCGACAGGGGGCGATACCACTTT.

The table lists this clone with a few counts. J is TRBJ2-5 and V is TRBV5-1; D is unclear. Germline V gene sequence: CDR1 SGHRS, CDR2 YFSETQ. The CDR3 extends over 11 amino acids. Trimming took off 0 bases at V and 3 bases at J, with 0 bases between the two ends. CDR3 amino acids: CASSLEETQYF. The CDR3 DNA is TGCGCCAGCAGCTTGGAAGAGACCCAGTACTTC.

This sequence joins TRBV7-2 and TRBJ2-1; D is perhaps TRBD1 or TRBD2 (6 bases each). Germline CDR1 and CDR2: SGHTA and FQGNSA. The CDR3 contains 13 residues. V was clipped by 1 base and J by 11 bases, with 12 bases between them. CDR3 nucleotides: TGTGCCAGCAGCTTAGAGGAGGGGGGCCAGCAGTTCTTC. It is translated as CASSLEEGGQQFF.

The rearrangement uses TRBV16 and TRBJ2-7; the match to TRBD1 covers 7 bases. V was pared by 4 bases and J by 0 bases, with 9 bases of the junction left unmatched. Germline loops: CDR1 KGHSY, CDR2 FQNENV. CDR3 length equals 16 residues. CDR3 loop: CASSRPLGQSSYEQYF. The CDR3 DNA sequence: TGTGCCAGCAGCCGACCGCTGGGACAGAGCTCCTACGAGCAGTACTTC. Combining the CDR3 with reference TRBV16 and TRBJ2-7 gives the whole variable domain GEEVAQTPKHLVRGEGQKAKLYCAPIKGHSYVFWYQQVLKNEFKFLISFQNENVFDETGMPKERFSAKCLPNSPCSLEIQATKLEDSAVYFCASSRPLGQSSYEQYFGPGTRLTVT.

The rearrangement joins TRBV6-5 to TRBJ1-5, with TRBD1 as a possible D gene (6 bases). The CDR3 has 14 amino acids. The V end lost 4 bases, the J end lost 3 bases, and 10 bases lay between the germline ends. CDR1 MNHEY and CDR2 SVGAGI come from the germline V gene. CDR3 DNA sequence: TGTGCCAGCAGTTTCACAGGGTACAATCAGCCCCAGCATTTT. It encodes CASSFTGYNQPQHF.

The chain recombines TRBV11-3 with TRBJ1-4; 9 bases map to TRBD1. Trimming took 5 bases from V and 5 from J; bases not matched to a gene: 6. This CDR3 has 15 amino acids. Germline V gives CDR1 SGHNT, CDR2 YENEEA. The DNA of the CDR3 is TGTGCCAGCAGCGAGCACAGGGGGCAAAATGAAAAACTGTTTTTT. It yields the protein CASSEHRGQNEKLFF.

CDR3 protein: CASSPWGQGNNEQFF. CDR3 bases: TGTGCCAGCAGCCCATGGGGACAGGGTAACAATGAGCAGTTCTTC. The genes are TRBV11-3 and TRBJ2-1, with TRBD1 identical over 9 bases. Losses at the gene ends were 5 bases for V and 5 bases for J; bases not matched to a gene: 7. In germline, CDR1 is SGHNT, CDR2 YENEEA. The CDR3 consists of 15 residues.

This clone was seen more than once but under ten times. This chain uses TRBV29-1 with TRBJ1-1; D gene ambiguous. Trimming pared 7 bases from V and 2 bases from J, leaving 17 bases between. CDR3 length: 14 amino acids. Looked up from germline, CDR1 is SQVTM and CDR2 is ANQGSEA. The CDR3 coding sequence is TGCAGCGCTCCCGTCCGTGGGGATAACACTGAAGCTTTCTTT. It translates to CSAPVRGDNTEAFF.

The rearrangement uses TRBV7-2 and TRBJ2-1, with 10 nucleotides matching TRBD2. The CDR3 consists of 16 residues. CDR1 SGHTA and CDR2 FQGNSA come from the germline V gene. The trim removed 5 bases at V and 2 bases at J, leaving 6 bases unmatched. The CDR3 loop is CASSVEGTSAYNEQFF. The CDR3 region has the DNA TGTGCCAGCAGCGTAGAAGGGACTAGCGCCTACAATGAGCAGTTCTTC. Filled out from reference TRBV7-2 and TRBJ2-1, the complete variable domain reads GAGVSQSPSNKVTEKGKDVELRCDPISGHTALYWYRQSLGQGLEFLIYFQGNSAPDKSGLPSDRFSAERTGGSVSTLTIQRTQQEDSAVYLCASSVEGTSAYNEQFFGPGTRLTVL.

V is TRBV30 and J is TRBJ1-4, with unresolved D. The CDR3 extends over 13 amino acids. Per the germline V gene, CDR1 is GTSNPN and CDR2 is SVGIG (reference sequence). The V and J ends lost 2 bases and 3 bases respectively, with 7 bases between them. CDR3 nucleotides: TGTGCCTGGAGTATGCTGGCTAATGAAAAACTGTTTTTT. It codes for CAWSMLANEKLFF.

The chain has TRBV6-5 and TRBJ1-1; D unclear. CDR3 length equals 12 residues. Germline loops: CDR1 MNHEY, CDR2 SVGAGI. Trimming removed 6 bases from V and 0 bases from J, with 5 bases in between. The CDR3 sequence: CASSVLNTEAFF. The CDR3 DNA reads TGTGCCAGCAGCGTATTGAACACTGAAGCTTTCTTT.

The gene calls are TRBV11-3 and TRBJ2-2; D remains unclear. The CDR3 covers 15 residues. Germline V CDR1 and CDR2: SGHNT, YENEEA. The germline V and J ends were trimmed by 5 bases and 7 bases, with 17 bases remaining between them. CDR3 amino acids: CASSRLSTGLGELFF. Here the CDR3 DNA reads TGTGCCAGCAGCCGCTTATCCACTGGGCTCGGGGAGCTGTTTTTT. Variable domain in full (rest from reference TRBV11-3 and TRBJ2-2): EAGVVQSPRYKIIEKKQPVAFWCNPISGHNTLYWYLQNLGQGPELLIRYENEEAVDDSQLPKDRFSAERLKGVDSTLKIQPAELGDSAVYLCASSRLSTGLGELFFGEGSRLTVL.

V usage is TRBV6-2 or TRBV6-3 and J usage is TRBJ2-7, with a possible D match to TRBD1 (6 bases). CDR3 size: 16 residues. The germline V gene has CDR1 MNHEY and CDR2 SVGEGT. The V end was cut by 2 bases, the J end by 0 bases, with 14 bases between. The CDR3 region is CASSYPERDTSYEQYF. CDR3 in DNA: TGTGCCAGCAGTTACCCCGAAAGGGACACCTCCTACGAGCAGTACTTC.

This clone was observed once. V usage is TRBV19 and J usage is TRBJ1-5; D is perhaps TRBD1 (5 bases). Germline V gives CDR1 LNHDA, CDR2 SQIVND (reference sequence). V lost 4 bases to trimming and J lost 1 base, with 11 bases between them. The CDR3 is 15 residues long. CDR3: CASSTLGHSNQPQHF. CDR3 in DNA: TGTGCCAGTAGTACCCTGGGGCACAGCAATCAGCCCCAGCATTTT.

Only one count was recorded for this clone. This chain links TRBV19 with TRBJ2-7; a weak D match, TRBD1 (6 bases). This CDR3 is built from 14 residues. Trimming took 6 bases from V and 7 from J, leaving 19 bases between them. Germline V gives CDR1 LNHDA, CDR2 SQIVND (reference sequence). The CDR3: CASSYWTEPREQYF. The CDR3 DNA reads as TGTGCCAGTAGCTACTGGACAGAGCCTAGAGAGCAGTACTTC.

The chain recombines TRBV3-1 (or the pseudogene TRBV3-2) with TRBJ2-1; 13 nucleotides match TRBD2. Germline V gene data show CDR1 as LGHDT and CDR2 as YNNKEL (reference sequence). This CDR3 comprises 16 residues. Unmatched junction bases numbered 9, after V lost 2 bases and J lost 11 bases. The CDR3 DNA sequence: TGTGCCAGCAGCCAACTTGAACTAGCGGGGGGGAACAAGCAGTTCTTC. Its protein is CASSQLELAGGNKQFF.

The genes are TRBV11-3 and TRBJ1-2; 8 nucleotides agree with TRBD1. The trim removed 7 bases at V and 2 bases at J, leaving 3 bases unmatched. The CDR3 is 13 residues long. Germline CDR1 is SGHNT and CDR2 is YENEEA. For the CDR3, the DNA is TGTGCCAGCAAGCCAGGGGGCAACTATGGCTACACCTTC. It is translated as CASKPGGNYGYTF.

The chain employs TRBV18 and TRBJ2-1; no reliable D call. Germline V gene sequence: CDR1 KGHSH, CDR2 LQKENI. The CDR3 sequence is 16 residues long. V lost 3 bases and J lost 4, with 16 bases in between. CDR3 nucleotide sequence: TGTGCCAGCTCACCGATCGGGCAAGGTGTATACAATGAGCAGTTCTTC. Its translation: CASSPIGQGVYNEQFF.

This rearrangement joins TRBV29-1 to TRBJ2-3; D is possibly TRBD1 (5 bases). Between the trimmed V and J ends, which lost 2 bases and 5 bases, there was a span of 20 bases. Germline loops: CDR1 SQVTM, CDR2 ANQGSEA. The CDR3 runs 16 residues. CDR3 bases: TGCAGCGTTGAACTCACACAGGTTATGCTATTAGATACGCAGTATTTT. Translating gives CSVELTQVMLLDTQYF.

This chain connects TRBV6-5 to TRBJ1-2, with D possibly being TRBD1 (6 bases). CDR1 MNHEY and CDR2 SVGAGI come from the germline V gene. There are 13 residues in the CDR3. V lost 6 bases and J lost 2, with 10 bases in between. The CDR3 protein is CASRDSDNYGYTF. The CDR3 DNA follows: TGTGCCAGCAGGGACAGCGACAACTATGGCTACACCTTC.

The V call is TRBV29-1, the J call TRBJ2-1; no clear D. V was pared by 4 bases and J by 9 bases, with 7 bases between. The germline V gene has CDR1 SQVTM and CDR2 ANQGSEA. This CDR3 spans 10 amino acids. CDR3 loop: CSVVFGEQFF. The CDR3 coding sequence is TGCAGCGTTGTATTTGGTGAGCAGTTCTTC.